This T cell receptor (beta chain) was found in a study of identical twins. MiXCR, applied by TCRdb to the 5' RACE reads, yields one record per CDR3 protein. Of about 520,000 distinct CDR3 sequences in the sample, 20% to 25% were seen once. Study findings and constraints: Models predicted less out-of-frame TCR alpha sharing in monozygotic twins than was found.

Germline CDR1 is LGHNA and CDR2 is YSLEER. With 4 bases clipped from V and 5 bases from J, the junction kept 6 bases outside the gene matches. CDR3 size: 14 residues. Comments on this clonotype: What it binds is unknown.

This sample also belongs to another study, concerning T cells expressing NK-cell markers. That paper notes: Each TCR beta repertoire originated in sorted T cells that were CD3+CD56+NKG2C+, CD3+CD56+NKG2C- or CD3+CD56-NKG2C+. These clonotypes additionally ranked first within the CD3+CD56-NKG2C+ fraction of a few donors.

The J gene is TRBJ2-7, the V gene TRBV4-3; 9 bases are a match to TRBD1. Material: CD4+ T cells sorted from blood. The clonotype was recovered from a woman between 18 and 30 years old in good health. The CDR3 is CASSPGTGLDEQYF. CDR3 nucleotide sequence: TGCGCCAGCAGCCCAGGGACAGGGCTGGACGAGCAGTACTTC.